Listed below are T cell receptor beta chains from one sample, sequenced in a study of beta chain features in type 1 diabetes. Using immunoSEQ multiplex PCR, the repertoire was profiled, and TCRdb retains in-frame clones only, with some absent. Of 300,000 to 350,000 clones in the sample, around 9.7% were seen once. Source material: central memory CD4+ T cells from blood. These receptors originate from a man younger than 40 with type 1 diabetes. The CDR3 runs from the conserved cysteine through the conserved F or W. The D gene is left open where the match is weak. Rows give clone size only sometimes, using once, few, many, or a class for an expanded clone.

D	size	V	J	DNA	CDR3
TRBD1	few	TRBV30	TRBJ2-7	TGTGCCTGGGCACGAGACAGGGACTACGAGCAGTACTTC	CAWARDRDYEQYF
.	few	TRBV7-2	TRBJ2-7	TGTGCCAGCAGCCTGATACAGGGGAGGGACGAGCAGTACTTC	CASSLIQGRDEQYF
.	.	TRBV5-1	TRBJ2-6	TGCGCCAGCAGCTTGACAACTGGGGCCAACGTCCTGACTTTC	CASSLTTGANVLTF
TRBD1	.	TRBV28	TRBJ1-6	TGTGCCAGCAGTAATCCCAGGGGGCAATATTCACCCCTCCACTTT	CASSNPRGQYSPLHF
TRBD1	few	TRBV9	TRBJ2-5	TGTGCCAGCAGCGTAGAAGACAGGGGGCAAGAGACCCAGTACTTC	CASSVEDRGQETQYF
TRBD1	few	TRBV6-5	TRBJ2-5	TGTGCCAGCAGTTACTCGACAGGGGGAGGGGAGACCCAGTACTTC	CASSYSTGGGETQYF
TRBD2	few	TRBV7-2	TRBJ2-1	TGTGCCAGCAGCTTAGGTGCCAGCGGGGCTTACAATGAGCAGTTCTTC	CASSLGASGAYNEQFF
.	.	TRBV18	TRBJ2-1	TGTGCCAGCTCACAGGCAAGGTATGGTCGCGATGAGCAGTTCTTC	CASSQARYGRDEQFF
.	many	TRBV4-3	TRBJ1-2	TGCGCCAGCAGCCAATCGGTTACGGGGGCGACTGGCTACACCTTC	CASSQSVTGATGYTF
.	few	TRBV7-2	TRBJ2-3	TGTGCCAGCAGCTTCTCTAGCACAGATACGCAGTATTTT	CASSFSSTDTQYF
.	.	TRBV25-1	TRBJ1-2	TGTGCCAGCAGTGTAGACAGAGGCTACACCTTC	CASSVDRGYTF
.	few	TRBV6-6	TRBJ2-7	TGTGCCAGCACCGGGGCTACCTACGAGCAGTACTTC	CASTGATYEQYF
.	many	TRBV15	TRBJ2-2	TGTGCCACCAGCAGGGAGGGTAGGGAAACCGGGGAGCTGTTTTTT	CATSREGRETGELFF
.	few	TRBV20-1	TRBJ2-2	TGCAGGGATGTGTCTTGCGGGGAGCTGTTTTTT	CRDVSCGELFF
.	.	TRBV29-1	TRBJ1-1	TGCAGCGTTGAAGCCACGGAGAACACTGAAGCTTTCTTT	CSVEATENTEAFF
TRBD1	many	TRBV6-6	TRBJ1-2	TGTGCCAGCAGCCCGGGACAGTCTAACTATGGCTACACCTTC	CASSPGQSNYGYTF
.	many	TRBV5-1	TRBJ2-7	TGCGCCAGCAGCTTGGGATCTCTCTACGAGCAGTACTTC	CASSLGSLYEQYF
.	.	TRBV5-1	TRBJ2-5	TGCGCCAGCAGCTTAAGCGACAGGCTACAAGAGACCCAGTACTTC	CASSLSDRLQETQYF
.	.	TRBV9	TRBJ1-4	TGTGCCAGCAGCGTAGCGCCGTCCAGGGGTGAAAAACTGTTTTTT	CASSVAPSRGEKLFF
.	few	TRBV2	TRBJ1-1	TGTGCCAGCACAAGAAGCACAGGAGGCACTGAAGCTTTCTTT	CASTRSTGGTEAFF
TRBD1	.	TRBV6-1	TRBJ2-7	TGTGCCAGCAGTTCAGCGGGACAGGGGGCCGACGAGCAGTACTTC	CASSSAGQGADEQYF
TRBD1	few	TRBV2	TRBJ2-3	TGTGCCAGCAGTGTACAACAGGGGAGACAAAGCACAGATACGCAGTATTTT	CASSVQQGRQSTDTQYF
TRBD2	.	TRBV7-2	TRBJ2-7	TGTGCCAGCTCACGGACTAGCGGGGGGGCGGAGGAGCAGTACTTC	CASSRTSGGAEEQYF
.	few	TRBV23-1	TRBJ1-5	TGCGCCAGCAGATCCCGGGACACGATTATCAATCAGCCCCAGCATTTT	CASRSRDTIINQPQHF
.	.	TRBV29-1	TRBJ1-1	TGCAGCGTTGTTGAACAGAAATTAGAAGCTTTCTTT	CSVVEQKLEAFF
.	.	TRBV30	TRBJ1-2	TGTGCCTGGAGTTTACTGGGATCTAGCGGCTACACCTTC	CAWSLLGSSGYTF
TRBD1	.	TRBV7-2	TRBJ1-2	TGTGCCAGCAGCTCAAGTGGCGGGACAGGTTATGGCTACACCTTC	CASSSSGGTGYGYTF
.	.	TRBV15	TRBJ1-1	TGTGCCACCAGCACCTACGGAGGGGACACCGAAGCTTTCTTT	CATSTYGGDTEAFF
.	.	TRBV5-6	TRBJ1-2	TGTGCCAGCAGCTTGGGACGGGGTATCCTCTATGGCTACACCTTC	CASSLGRGILYGYTF
.	few	TRBV11-2	TRBJ2-7	TGTGCCAGCAGCTTACTCCCAGGGCGGTTAGGGACCTACGAGCAGTACTTC	CASSLLPGRLGTYEQYF
.	many	TRBV28	TRBJ1-4	TGTGCCAGCACAGTTGCAACTAATGAAAAACTGTTTTTT	CASTVATNEKLFF
.	.	TRBV5-1	TRBJ2-3	TGCGCCAGCAGCTTAATGAGGGAAAGCACAGATACGCAGTATTTT	CASSLMRESTDTQYF
.	few	TRBV6-6	TRBJ2-7	TGTGCCAGCAGTATACCTCAATCCTACGAGCAGTACTTC	CASSIPQSYEQYF
.	few	TRBV18	TRBJ1-1	TGTGCCAGCTCACCAAACAGGGTGGGCACTGAAGCTTTCTTT	CASSPNRVGTEAFF
TRBD2	few	TRBV5-1	TRBJ2-5	TGCGCCAGCAGCTTGAGTCTAGCGGGGGTAGAGACCCAGTACTTC	CASSLSLAGVETQYF
.	few	TRBV6-1	TRBJ2-2	TGTGCCAGCAGTGAAGGGGGTTGGGAGCTGTTTTTT	CASSEGGWELFF
TRBD1	few	TRBV7-9	TRBJ2-1	TGTGCCAGCAGGTGGGGACAGGTTAACGATGAGCAGTTCTTC	CASRWGQVNDEQFF
TRBD2	few	TRBV2	TRBJ2-3	TGTGCCAGCAGTATACTAGCGGGGGGCACAGATACGCAGTATTTT	CASSILAGGTDTQYF
.	few	TRBV18	TRBJ2-5	TGTGCCAGCTCACCACCGGGACTCCAAGAGACCCAGTACTTC	CASSPPGLQETQYF
.	.	TRBV10-3	TRBJ2-2	TGTGCCATCAGTCCTTCGTCGCGGGCGGATGACACCGGGGAGCTGTTTTTT	CAISPSSRADDTGELFF
.	.	TRBV7-2	TRBJ1-6	TGTGCCAGCAGCTTAGGGGCGGTTTCGAATTCACCCCTCCACTTT	CASSLGAVSNSPLHF
.	few	TRBV7-9	TRBJ1-6	TGTGCCAGCAGCTCACAGGGTGCAATTGGGTCACCCCTCCACTTT	CASSSQGAIGSPLHF
.	few	TRBV6-5	TRBJ2-7	TGTGCCAGCAGTTCAACCCGCAGGGAGCAGTACTTC	CASSSTRREQYF
.	few	TRBV18	TRBJ2-5	TGTGCCAGCTCCCTAGGCTCTCAAGAGACCCAGTACTTC	CASSLGSQETQYF
TRBD1	.	TRBV25-1	TRBJ2-7	TGTGCCAGCAGGGGTGGGACAGGGGTGTACGAGCAGTACTTC	CASRGGTGVYEQYF